The clone carrying this TCR beta chain was recorded at least ten times. As yet, its antigen is unknown. Each sequencing run yielded over 160 million TCR-beta sequences from 15-18 subjects. TCRdb called the 5' RACE reads again in MiXCR, with one record for every CDR3 protein. The repertoire consists of 75,000 to 85,000 distinct CDR3 sequences, with approximately 17% occurring once and the leading ten covering approximately 15%. This entry is derived from a study of neurological immune-mediated disorders. General study results and limits: Patients with HTLV-1-associated myelopathy had the highest level of TCR clonal expansion, whereas patients with multiple sclerosis had the lowest level, falling beneath the level found in healthy controls.

The ends were cut back, 6 bases at V and 0 bases at J, with 18 bases in the middle. The CDR3 is 17 amino acids. Germline V gives CDR1 SNHLY, CDR2 FYNNEI. The chain combines TRBV2 with TRBJ2-4, with D possibly being TRBD1 (6 bases). Sequenced material: PBMCs. This sequence originates from a woman aged 40 to 55 in good health. The CDR3 DNA reads TGTGCCAGCAGCGACCCGACAGGACAATTAGCCAAAAACATTCAGTACTTC. It translates to CASSDPTGQLAKNIQYF.